This T cell receptor (beta chain) came from a study of T cells in Graves' hyperthyroidism and ophthalmopathy. Study results and caveats: Within blood appeared most thyroid clonotypes that had expanded above 0.001.

The CDR3 sequence is 14 residues long. Germline-derived CDR1 and CDR2 are ENHRY and SYGVKD. Trimming removed 7 bases from V and 0 bases from J, with 12 bases in between. This clonotype was picked up many times. Its antigen remains unidentified. The source material, RNA transcripts, was used to amplify TCR beta CDR3 regions. The HTBI primer set drove a first-round RT-PCR of the TCR CDR3. TCRdb itself ran the multiplex PCR reads through MiXCR, one entry per CDR3 protein. The profile shows some 400,000 distinct CDR3 sequences, over 15% of them singletons. The source of this sequence is a woman aged 18-29 years with Graves' hyperthyroidism. Sequenced sample: blood. The V call is TRBV10-3, the J call TRBJ1-1, with D unclear. The CDR3 DNA is TGTGCCATCATGAGCACTGGAATGAACACTGAAGCTTTCTTT. Amino acids: CAIMSTGMNTEAFF.